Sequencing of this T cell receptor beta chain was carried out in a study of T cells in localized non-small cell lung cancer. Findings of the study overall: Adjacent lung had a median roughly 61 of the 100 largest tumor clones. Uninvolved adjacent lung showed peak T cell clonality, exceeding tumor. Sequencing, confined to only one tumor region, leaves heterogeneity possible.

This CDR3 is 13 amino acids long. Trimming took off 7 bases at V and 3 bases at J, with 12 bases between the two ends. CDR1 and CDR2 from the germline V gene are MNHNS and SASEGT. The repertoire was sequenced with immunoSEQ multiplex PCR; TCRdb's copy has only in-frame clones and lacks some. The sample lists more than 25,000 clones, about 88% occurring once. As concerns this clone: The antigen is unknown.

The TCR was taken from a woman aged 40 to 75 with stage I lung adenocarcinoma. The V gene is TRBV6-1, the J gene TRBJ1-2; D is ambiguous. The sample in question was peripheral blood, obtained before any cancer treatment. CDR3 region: CASTTRADYGYTF. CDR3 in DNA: TGTGCCAGCACCACACGGGCCGACTATGGCTACACCTTC.